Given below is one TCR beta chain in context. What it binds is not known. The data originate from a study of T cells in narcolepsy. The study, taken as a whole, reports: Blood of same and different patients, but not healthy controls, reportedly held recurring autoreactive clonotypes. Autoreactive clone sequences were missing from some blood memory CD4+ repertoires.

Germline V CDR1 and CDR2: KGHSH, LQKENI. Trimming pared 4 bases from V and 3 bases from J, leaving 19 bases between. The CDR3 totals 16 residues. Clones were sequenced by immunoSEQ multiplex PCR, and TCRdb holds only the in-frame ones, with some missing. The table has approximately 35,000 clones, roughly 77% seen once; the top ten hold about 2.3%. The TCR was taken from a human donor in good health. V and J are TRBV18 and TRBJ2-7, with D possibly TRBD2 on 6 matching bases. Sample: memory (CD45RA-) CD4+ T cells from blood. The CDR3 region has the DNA TGTGCCAGCTCACTTAAGGCCGGGGGTGGAAGCTACGAGCAGTACTTC. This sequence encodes CASSLKAGGGSYEQYF.